The 9 T cell receptor beta chains below come from one sample, sequenced in a study of blood T cell repertoires in COVID-19. The table came from immunoSEQ multiplex PCR; TCRdb's copy has only in-frame clones and leaves some out. The sample carries about 170,000 clones, roughly nine tenths recorded once. The sample consisted of peripheral blood. The origin of the receptors is a woman in her fifties or sixties with COVID-19, enrolled during active disease.

This chain links TRBV19 with TRBJ2-7; 10 positions match TRBD2. Looked up from germline, CDR1 is LNHDA and CDR2 is SQIVND (reference sequence). The CDR3 runs to 14 residues. V lost 3 bases and J lost 2; bases outside the gene matches: 1. CDR3 protein: CASSMLAGAYEQYF. The DNA for the CDR3 is TGTGCCAGTAGTATGCTAGCGGGAGCCTACGAGCAGTACTTC.

The chain joins TRBV6-6 to TRBJ1-2, with D unresolved. The CDR3 extends over 11 amino acids. Germline values: CDR1 MNHNY, CDR2 SVGAGI (reference sequence). The V gene lost 0 bases and the J gene lost 8 bases, with 4 bases spanning the gap. The CDR3 DNA reads TGTGCCAGCAGTTACTCGGCCGGCTACACCTTC. Residues: CASSYSAGYTF.

This chain links TRBV27 with TRBJ2-3; D is perhaps TRBD2 (6 bases). The CDR3 is 18 residues long. V gave up 0 bases and J gave up 4 bases, with 20 bases separating them. CDR1 and CDR2 (germline): MNHEY, SMNVEV (reference sequence). CDR3 in amino acids: CASSLSRVEGSWSDTQYF. The CDR3 bases are TGTGCCAGCAGTTTATCGAGGGTGGAGGGGAGTTGGTCAGATACGCAGTATTTT.

The chain combines TRBV7-9 with TRBJ1-1; D unclear. The CDR3 covers 13 residues. CDR1 is SEHNR and CDR2 is FQNEAQ in the germline V gene (reference sequence). Trimming took off 2 bases at V and 3 bases at J, with 7 bases between the two ends. Written as DNA, the CDR3 is TGTGCCAGCAGCTTAAGACTTGACACTGAAGCTTTCTTT. Protein sequence: CASSLRLDTEAFF.

This clone showed up just a few times. The rearrangement joins TRBV7-2 to TRBJ2-1; TRBD1 matches 8 bases. Germline V CDR1 and CDR2: SGHTA, FQGNSA. With V trimmed by 5 bases and J by 14 bases, 8 bases remained unmatched. The CDR3 covers 12 residues. The CDR3 sequence is CASSPGTGDEFF. Written as DNA, the CDR3 is TGTGCCAGCAGCCCGGGGACAGGCGACGAGTTCTTC.

This sequence joins TRBV19 and TRBJ2-3, with TRBD2 matching 7 bases. This CDR3 comprises 16 residues. V was pared by 3 bases and J by 0 bases, with 6 bases of the junction left unmatched. The germline CDR1 and CDR2 sequences are LNHDA and SQIVND (reference sequence). The CDR3 DNA reads as TGTGCCAGTAGTATGGCGGCTAGCGGTAGCACAGATACGCAGTATTTT. Translating it yields CASSMAASGSTDTQYF.

The genes are TRBV5-1 and TRBJ2-2; TRBD2 is a possible D gene (5 bases). Germline V gene lookup returns CDR1 SGHRS and CDR2 YFSETQ. The CDR3 totals 16 residues. V shed 0 bases and J shed 5 bases, with 14 bases lying between them. The CDR3 bases are TGCGCCAGCAGCTTGGCCGGAGCGGCGGTAACCGGGGAGCTGTTTTTT. Amino acid sequence: CASSLAGAAVTGELFF.

V is TRBV5-1 and J is TRBJ1-1; D gene ambiguous. The germline CDR1 and CDR2 sequences are SGHRS and YFSETQ. The V and J ends lost 0 bases and 0 bases respectively, with 6 bases between them. This CDR3 has 14 amino acids. The CDR3 DNA follows: TGCGCCAGCAGCTTGGTGCAGATGAACACTGAAGCTTTCTTT. Its protein product is CASSLVQMNTEAFF.

This clone was picked up one time. The chain links TRBV30 to TRBJ1-1; D perhaps matches TRBD1 (6 bases). The CDR3 runs 12 residues. Germline V gene data show CDR1 as GTSNPN and CDR2 as SVGIG (reference sequence). V was cut by 3 bases and J by 1 base, with 6 bases left in between. CDR3 coding DNA: TGTGCCTGGAGAGGGGGGAACACTGAAGCTTTCTTT. Translated: CAWRGGNTEAFF.